These 19 T cell receptor beta chains came from one sample sequenced in a study of CD8 T cells in ankylosing spondylitis. A single record per CDR3 protein comes from TCRdb applying MiXCR to the 5' RACE reads. This table has some 87,000 distinct CDR3 sequences, just under 9% appearing once. Specimen: blood, either unsorted or a sorted T cell fraction (not recorded which). These receptors were collected from a male donor with ankylosing spondylitis or in good health (not recorded which).

This clonotype occurred once. Since a much larger clone is just one base distant, this may be a read error. The chain recombines TRBV19 with TRBJ2-3; 7 bases are a match to TRBD2. CDR1 and CDR2 (germline): LNHDA, SQIVND (reference sequence). The length of the CDR3 is 16 residues. The junction had 16 bases not matched to a gene; V was cut back by 11 bases and J by 2 bases. This CDR3 is CAGTPYARGTTDTQYF. The DNA of the CDR3 is TGTGCCGGTACCCCTTATGCGCGGGGGACCACAGATACGCAGTATTTT.

In its sample, this clonotype was seen many times. The chain is built from TRBV6-6 and TRBJ2-1, with TRBD2 matching over 8 bases. Germline trimming cut 2 bases from V and 4 bases from J; bases unmatched to any gene: 10. The CDR3 totals 17 residues. Germline loops: CDR1 MNHNY, CDR2 SVGAGI (reference sequence). The chain's CDR3 is CASSYKIGAGEYNEQFF. CDR3 sequence (DNA): TGTGCCAGCAGTTACAAAATCGGAGCGGGGGAGTACAATGAGCAGTTCTTC.

This clonotype was picked up a small number of times. The chain couples TRBV7-1 to TRBJ2-2; the match to TRBD2 covers 7 bases. TRBV7-1 is placed among ORFs of uncertain function. The J segment lost 6 bases and the V segment lost 8 bases, leaving 0 bases of the junction unmatched. The CDR3 loop spans 11 amino acids. This CDR3 reads CASGGAGELFF. The CDR3 DNA is TGTGCCAGCGGGGGGGCCGGGGAGCTGTTTTTT.

This clonotype has ten or more counts. This chain uses TRBV11-2 with TRBJ2-7, with 16 bases fitting TRBD2. The germline CDR1 and CDR2 sequences are SGHAT and FQNNGV. The CDR3 contains 17 residues. V trimming: 4 bases; J trimming: 3 bases; junction bases outside the gene matches: 6. CDR3 region: CASSYWGLAGGHYEQYF. CDR3 DNA: TGTGCCAGCAGCTACTGGGGACTAGCGGGGGGGCACTACGAGCAGTACTTC.

This clonotype showed up many times. The chain recombines TRBV7-8 with TRBJ2-1; 10 bases line up with TRBD2. The germline V gene has CDR1 SGHVS and CDR2 FQNEAQ. J lost 4 bases, V lost 7 bases, and 4 bases had no gene match. The CDR3 contains 14 residues. CDR3 in amino acids: CASTGLAVYNEQFF. In nucleotides, the CDR3 is TGTGCCAGCACAGGACTAGCGGTTTACAATGAGCAGTTCTTC.

On this clonotype: With a much larger clone just one base away, this may be a read error. CDR3 DNA: TGCGGCGTTGAAGTCCCCAACAATGAGCAGTTCTTC. This encodes CGVEVPNNEQFF. The V and J genes are TRBV29-1 and TRBJ2-1; D unresolved. CDR1 is SQVTM and CDR2 is ANQGSEA in the germline V gene. The CDR3 is 12 residues long.

This clonotype has ten or more counts. The gene calls are TRBV7-2 and TRBJ1-1, with a possible D match to TRBD1 (6 bases). With 2 bases removed from V and 1 base from J, the gap between germline ends came to 14 bases. CDR3 length: 16 residues. Germline CDR1 and CDR2: SGHTA and FQGNSA. CDR3 residues: CASSLNGQIQNTEAFF. CDR3 DNA: TGTGCCAGCAGCTTAAACGGACAGATACAGAACACTGAAGCTTTCTTT.

This clonotype was seen many times. The chain is built from TRBV5-1 and TRBJ2-3; D unclear. Germline lookup yields CDR1 SGHRS and CDR2 YFSETQ. This CDR3 is 14 amino acids long. The germline V and J ends were trimmed by 1 base and 0 bases, with 6 bases remaining between them. CDR3 DNA sequence: TGCGCCAGCAGCTTGCTGTCTAGCACAGATACGCAGTATTTT. Residues: CASSLLSSTDTQYF.

This clonotype was recorded many times. V gene TRBV20-1 combines with J gene TRBJ2-3; D is undetermined. In germline, CDR1 is DFQATT, CDR2 SNEGSKA (reference sequence). The CDR3 extends over 15 amino acids. The V end lost 0 bases, the J end lost 5 bases, and 15 bases lay between the germline ends. CDR3 DNA: TGCAGTGCTAGAGATACCTCCATTCCCCGAGATACGCAGTATTTT. Its protein product is CSARDTSIPRDTQYF.

In this sample, this clonotype turned up many times. The rearrangement links TRBV28 to TRBJ2-2; D is perhaps TRBD1 (5 bases). The CDR3 is made up of 16 amino acids. CDR1 is MDHEN and CDR2 is SYDVKM in the germline V gene. V lost 3 bases, J lost 0 bases, and 11 bases lay in between. CDR3 amino acids: CASSFNYRSNTGELFF. In DNA, the CDR3 is TGTGCCAGCAGTTTTAATTACAGGTCGAACACCGGGGAGCTGTTTTTT.

Ten or more counts support this clonotype. This rearrangement joins TRBV9 to TRBJ1-3, with D unresolved. The CDR3 consists of 15 residues. The V end lost 2 bases, the J end lost 3 bases, and 12 bases lay between the germline ends. Germline loops: CDR1 SGDLS, CDR2 YYNGEE. The CDR3 reads CASSVTFSGGNTIYF. The DNA of the CDR3 is TGTGCCAGCAGCGTTACATTCTCCGGTGGAAACACCATATATTTT.

This clonotype was picked up many times. This chain joins TRBV18 and TRBJ1-1; possible D gene TRBD1, 6 bases. The CDR3 sequence is 15 residues long. The germline V gene has CDR1 KGHSH and CDR2 LQKENI. V shed 0 bases and J shed 5 bases, with 13 bases lying between them. CDR3 sequence reads: CASSPPRGAYTEAFF. CDR3 DNA: TGTGCCAGCTCACCACCCAGGGGCGCGTATACTGAAGCTTTCTTT.

In this sample, this clonotype turned up many times. This chain joins TRBV6-1 and TRBJ2-3; 9 bases align to TRBD1. The length of the CDR3 is 13 residues. Germline V gives CDR1 MNHNS, CDR2 SASEGT. V shed 6 bases and J 4 bases; nucleotides not matched to a gene: 2. CDR3: CASRQGAPDTQYF. CDR3 bases: TGTGCCAGCAGACAGGGGGCCCCAGATACGCAGTATTTT.

This clonotype has ten or more counts. The chain uses TRBV14 and TRBJ2-3; the match to TRBD1 covers 11 bases. There are 16 residues in the CDR3. V was clipped by 1 base and J by 4 bases; unmatched bases: 4. Germline CDR1 SGHDN, CDR2 FVKESK. CDR3 bases: TGTGCCAGCAGCCAAGGGACAGGGGGCTGGGCAGATACGCAGTATTTT. The encoded protein is CASSQGTGGWADTQYF. Complete variable domain (other parts from reference TRBV14 and TRBJ2-3): EAGVTQFPSHSVIEKGQTVTLRCDPISGHDNLYWYRRVMGKEIKFLLHFVKESKQDESGMPNNRFLAERTGGTYSTLKVQPAELEDSGVYFCASSQGTGGWADTQYFGPGTRLTVL.

This clonotype appeared many times. The chain joins TRBV24-1 to TRBJ1-5; D may be TRBD1 (6 bases). V dropped 2 bases and J dropped 3 bases, with 10 bases sitting between them. CDR3 size: 15 residues. The germline V gene encodes CDR1 KGHDR and CDR2 SFDVKD. The CDR3 here is CATSDSGQNNQPQHF. The CDR3 coding sequence is TGTGCCACCAGTGATTCCGGACAGAACAATCAGCCCCAGCATTTT.

This clonotype was observed a handful of times. This may stem from a read error, because a much larger clone lies one nucleotide away. The rearrangement joins TRBV5-1 to TRBJ2-3; 9 bases match TRBD1. The CDR3 sequence is 15 residues long. CDR1 is SGHRS and CDR2 is YFSETQ in the germline V gene. V lost 0 bases and J lost 4; bases outside the gene matches: 3. CDR3 loop: CASSLGDRVPDTQYF. In DNA form, the CDR3 reads TGCGCCAGCAGCTTGGGGGACAGGGTCCCAGATACGCAGTATTTT.

This clonotype has a count of ten or more. V is TRBV10-3 and J is TRBJ2-1; no firm D call. The CDR3 has 11 amino acids. Trimming left V 5 bases short and J 8 bases short, with 7 bases between. The germline gives CDR1 ENHRY, CDR2 SYGVKD. The CDR3 DNA follows: TGTGCCATCAGTCCCGCGGATGAGCAGTTCTTC. It translates to CAISPADEQFF.

In this sample, this clonotype turned up many times. This rearrangement joins TRBV5-1 to TRBJ2-2; no clear D gene. The CDR3 runs 17 residues. Trimming shortened V by 2 bases and J by 2 bases, and 16 bases separated the two germline ends. Germline CDR1 and CDR2: SGHRS and YFSETQ. The CDR3 DNA follows: TGCGCCAGCAGCTTATTTGTGGTTTCAATAAACACCGGGGAGCTGTTTTTT. Translating it yields CASSLFVVSINTGELFF.

This clonotype was recorded a few times. The chain recombines TRBV2 with TRBJ2-7, with 8 bases lining up with TRBD2. The CDR3 has 15 residues. V lost 4 bases and J lost 3; bases outside the gene matches: 8. Germline CDR1 SNHLY, CDR2 FYNNEI. DNA of the CDR3: TGTGCCAGCAGTGCCGATGCGGGGGGCTACTACGAGCAGTACTTC. Translating gives CASSADAGGYYEQYF.